The source of this T cell receptor beta chain is a study of neurological immune-mediated disorders. Many counts were recorded for this clonotype. The target antigen is unknown. Germline loops: CDR1 DFQATT, CDR2 SNEGSKA (reference sequence). V lost 0 bases and J lost 5, with 17 bases in between. The CDR3 sequence is 15 residues long. Synthesis of cDNA was carried out by template-switch 5'RACE. The reaction used 10-nucleotide random UMIs. TCRdb called the 5' RACE reads again in MiXCR, with one record for every CDR3 protein. The table records about 10,000 distinct CDR3 sequences, 20% to 25% of them present only once. Sorted libraries drew on some 910,000 CD4+ or CD8+ T cells. Study results and limitations: It was HTLV-1-associated myelopathy that showed the most TCR clonal expansion, while multiple sclerosis showed the least, falling below healthy controls.

This chain links TRBV20-1 with TRBJ2-7, with a weak D call TRBD1 (6 bases). This TCR was recovered from a woman aged 55-75 years with HTLV-1-associated myelopathy (HAM/TSP). The sample comprised CD8+ T cells from blood. Here the CDR3 reads CSARERQAPNHEQYF. As DNA, the CDR3 is TGCAGTGCTAGAGAGAGACAGGCGCCCAATCACGAGCAGTACTTC.